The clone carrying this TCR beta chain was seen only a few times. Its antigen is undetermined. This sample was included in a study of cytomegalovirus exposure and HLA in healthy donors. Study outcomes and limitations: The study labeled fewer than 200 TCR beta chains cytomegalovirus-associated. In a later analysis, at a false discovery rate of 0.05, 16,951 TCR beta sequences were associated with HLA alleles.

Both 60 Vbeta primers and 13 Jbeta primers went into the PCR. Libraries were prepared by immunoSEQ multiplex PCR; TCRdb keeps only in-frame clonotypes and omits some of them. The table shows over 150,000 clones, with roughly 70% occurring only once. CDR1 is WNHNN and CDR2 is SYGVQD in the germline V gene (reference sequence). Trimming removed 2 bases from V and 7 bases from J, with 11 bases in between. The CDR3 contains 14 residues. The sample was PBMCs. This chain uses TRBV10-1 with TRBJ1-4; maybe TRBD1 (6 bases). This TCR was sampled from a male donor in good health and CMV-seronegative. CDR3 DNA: TGCGCCAGCAGTGAGCAGGGGTTGAGTGAAAAACTGTTTTTT. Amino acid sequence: CASSEQGLSEKLFF.